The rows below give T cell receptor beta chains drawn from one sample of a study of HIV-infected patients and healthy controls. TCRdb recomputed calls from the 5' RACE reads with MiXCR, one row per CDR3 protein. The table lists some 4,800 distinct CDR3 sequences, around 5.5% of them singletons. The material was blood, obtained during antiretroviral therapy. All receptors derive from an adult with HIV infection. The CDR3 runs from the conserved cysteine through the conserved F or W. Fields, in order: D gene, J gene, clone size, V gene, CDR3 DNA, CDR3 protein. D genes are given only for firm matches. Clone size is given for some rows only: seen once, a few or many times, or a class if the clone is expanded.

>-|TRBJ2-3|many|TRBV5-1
TGCGCCAGTAGAGCTTGGGCAGAAGGATCAGATACGCAGTATTTT
CASRAWAEGSDTQYF
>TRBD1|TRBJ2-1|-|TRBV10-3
TGTGCCATCAGTGAGCCCGGGACAGGGGACAATGAGCAGTTCTTC
CAISEPGTGDNEQFF
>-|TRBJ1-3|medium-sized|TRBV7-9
TGTGCCAGCAGCCAGGGACACTTAGGCTCTGGAAACACCATATATTTT
CASSQGHLGSGNTIYF
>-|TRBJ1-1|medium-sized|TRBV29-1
TGCAGCGCTGGAGCTAGGGGATACACTGAAGCTTTCTTT
CSAGARGYTEAFF
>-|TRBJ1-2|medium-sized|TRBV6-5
TGTGCCAGCAGCCCAGGCCAGGGCTACTATGGCTACACCTTC
CASSPGQGYYGYTF
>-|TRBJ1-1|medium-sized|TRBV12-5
TGTGCTAGTGTCTCTAGTTTGAACACTGAAGCTTTCTTT
CASVSSLNTEAFF
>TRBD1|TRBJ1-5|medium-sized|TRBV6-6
TGTGCCAGCAGTTACCCCTCGGGACAGGGGCGTCAGCCCCAGCATTTT
CASSYPSGQGRQPQHF
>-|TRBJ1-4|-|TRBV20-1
TGCAGTGCTAAGAAAACAGATATTAATGAAAAACTGTTTTTT
CSAKKTDINEKLFF
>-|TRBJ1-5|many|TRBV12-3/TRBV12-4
TGTGCCAGCAGTTTTCGTGATAGCAATCAGCCCCAGCATTTT
CASSFRDSNQPQHF
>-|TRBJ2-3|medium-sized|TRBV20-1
TGCAGTGCTAGTCCCAGCGGCGTAACAGATACGCAGTATTTT
CSASPSGVTDTQYF
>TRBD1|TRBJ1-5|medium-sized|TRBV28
TGTGCCAGCAGACATGACAGGGTCAGGAAAGGCAATCAGCCCCAGCATTTT
CASRHDRVRKGNQPQHF
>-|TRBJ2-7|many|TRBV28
TGTGCCAGCAGCCCGGCGAGCGACCCGGGGGCCTACGAGCAGTACTTC
CASSPASDPGAYEQYF
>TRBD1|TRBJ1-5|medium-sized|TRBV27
TGTGCCAGCAGTTCGATCGGGACAGGGTCCCAGCCCCAGCATTTT
CASSSIGTGSQPQHF
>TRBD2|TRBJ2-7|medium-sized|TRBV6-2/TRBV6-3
TGTGCCAGCACTCCAGTCCTCAGCGGGACCTACGAGCAGTACTTC
CASTPVLSGTYEQYF
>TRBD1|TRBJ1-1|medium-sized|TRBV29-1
TGCAGCGTCAGGGACAGGGGGCAGGGGAACACTGAAGCTTTCTTT
CSVRDRGQGNTEAFF
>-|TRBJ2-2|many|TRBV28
TGTGCCAGCGCTAACACCGGGGAGCTGTTTTTT
CASANTGELFF
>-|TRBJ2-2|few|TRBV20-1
TGCAGTGCTCGTCACCGGGACACTAACACCGGGGAGCTGTTTTTT
CSARHRDTNTGELFF
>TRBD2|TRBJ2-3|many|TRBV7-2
TGTGCCAGCAGCTTAGAACCCCCAGGACTAGCGCTTGCAGATACGCAGTATTTT
CASSLEPPGLALADTQYF
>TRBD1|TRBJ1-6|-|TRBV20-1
TGCAGTGGGCGTCGGGACAGGGTTTCACCCCTCCACTTT
CSGRRDRVSPLHF
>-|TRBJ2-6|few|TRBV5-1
TGCGCCAGCAGCTTGGCCTCTGGGGCCAACGTCCTGACTTTC
CASSLASGANVLTF
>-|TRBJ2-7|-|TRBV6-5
TGTGCCAGCAGTTACTCAGGAAGCTCCTACGAGCAGTACTTC
CASSYSGSSYEQYF
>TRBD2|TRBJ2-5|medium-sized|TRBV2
TGTGCCAGCAGTCCAGGACTAGCGGGCCTCCAAGAGACCCAGTACTTC
CASSPGLAGLQETQYF
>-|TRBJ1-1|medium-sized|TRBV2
TGTGCCAGCACCAAAAGGACGGTGGGCGATGAAGGAGCTTTCTTT
CASTKRTVGDEGAFF
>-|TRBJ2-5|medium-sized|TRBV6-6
TGTGCCAGCAGTCTGCCACAGGGTGAACAAGAGACCCAGTACTTC
CASSLPQGEQETQYF
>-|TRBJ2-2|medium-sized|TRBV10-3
TGTGCCATCACCCAAAGCCGGGACGACACCACCGGGGAGCTGTTTTTT
CAITQSRDDTTGELFF
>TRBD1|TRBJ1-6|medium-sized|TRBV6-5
TGTGCCAGCAGTTACGGGGACAGTCGTTCCTATAATTCACCCCTCCACTTT
CASSYGDSRSYNSPLHF
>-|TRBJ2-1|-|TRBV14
TGTGCCAGCAGCCAGGGGTACAATGAGCAGTTCTTC
CASSQGYNEQFF
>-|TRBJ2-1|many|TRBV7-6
TGTGCCAGCAGCCCCGCCGTCGGGACTTACAATGAGCAGTTCTTC
CASSPAVGTYNEQFF
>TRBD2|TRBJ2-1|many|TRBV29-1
TGCAGCGTTGAACCGGGGGGTCATGAGCAGTTCTTC
CSVEPGGHEQFF
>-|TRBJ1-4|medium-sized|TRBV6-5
TGTGCCAGCAGGCAAGATGAAAAACTGTTTTTT
CASRQDEKLFF
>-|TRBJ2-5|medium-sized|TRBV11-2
TGTGCCAGCAGCTTATACGGGGAAGAGACCCAGTACTTC
CASSLYGEETQYF
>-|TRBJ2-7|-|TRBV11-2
TGTGCCAGCAGCTTAGTAAGCAGGCGGGCTGGCGAGCAGTACTTC
CASSLVSRRAGEQYF
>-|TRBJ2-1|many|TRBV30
TGTGCCTGGAGTGCGGGTCCGGGCGAGCAGTTCTTC
CAWSAGPGEQFF
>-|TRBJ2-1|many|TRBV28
TGTGCCAGCAGTACTATGTTGGGAGGATTCCTAGTACAGGGCAATGAGCAGTTCTTC
CASSTMLGGFLVQGNEQFF
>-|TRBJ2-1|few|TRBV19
TGTGCCAGTAGTCCTCGACAGAGCCCTAACAATGAGCAGTTCTTC
CASSPRQSPNNEQFF
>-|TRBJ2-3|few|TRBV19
TGTGCCAGTAGTATAGCGCTAGCTGCAGATACGCAGTATTTT
CASSIALAADTQYF
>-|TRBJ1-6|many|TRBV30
TGTGCCTGGAGTGTAGCAGGGGTTTCACCCCTCCACTTT
CAWSVAGVSPLHF
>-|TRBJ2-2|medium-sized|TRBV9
TGTGCCAGCAGCGTTAACCGGGACACTCTCACCGGGGAGCTGTTTTTT
CASSVNRDTLTGELFF